The rows below give T cell receptor beta chains drawn from one sample of a study of OX40 agonist ivuxolimab in advanced cancers. TCRdb's copy holds only in-frame clones and misses some; the assay was immunoSEQ multiplex PCR. The sample lists 20,000 or so clones; 82% were seen once. The source material was CD4+ or CD8+ T cells sorted from blood, sampled in a trial of the OX40 agonist ivuxolimab. These receptors came from an adult with an advanced solid tumor such as melanoma, head and neck, liver or kidney cancer. The CDR3 runs from the conserved cysteine through the conserved F or W. A D gene is named only where the DNA matches it firmly.

-	TRBJ1-1	TRBV10-3	CAIRESGMNTEAFF
TRBD2	TRBJ2-7	TRBV5-1	CASSQVREGLAGIHEQYF
-	TRBJ1-1	TRBV19	CASSAGAVTEAFF
TRBD2	TRBJ2-3	TRBV28	CASSPHLAGTTDTQYF
TRBD2	TRBJ2-7	TRBV5-1	CASTAGGSYEQYF
-	TRBJ1-2	TRBV7-9	CASSLRGGPLYGYTF
-	TRBJ2-6	TRBV27	CASSSNRVGANVLTF
-	TRBJ2-1	TRBV11-2	CASSLVRGPEGFEQFF
-	TRBJ2-5	TRBV11-2	CASSPRAGREETQYF
-	TRBJ1-2	TRBV15	CATSRLGGGYLYGYTF
-	TRBJ2-2	TRBV5-1	CASSLEAGAGTGELFF
-	TRBJ1-5	TRBV10-2	CASSESGGGSNQPQHF
TRBD1	TRBJ2-2	TRBV11-2	CASSLEWTGGIGELFF
-	TRBJ2-5	TRBV5-1	CASSVGQSAAETQYF
-	TRBJ1-2	TRBV20-1	CSARVGYGYTF
-	TRBJ2-7	TRBV7-9	CASSLGTTLGVSYEQYF
TRBD1	TRBJ2-1	TRBV6-6	CASRADRGWGQFF
TRBD2	TRBJ2-1	TRBV7-9	CASSLMLAGGYEQFF
-	TRBJ2-2	TRBV19	CASRLAGRGSGTGELFF
-	TRBJ2-3	TRBV14	CASSQGKGLGLGDTQYF
-	TRBJ1-3	TRBV6-1	CASSERGSGNTIYF
-	TRBJ2-5	TRBV9	CASSVGNLYQETQYF
-	TRBJ1-1	TRBV19	CASSKGGGTEAFF
TRBD1	TRBJ1-2	TRBV19	CASSIDQPDRGYGYTF
TRBD1	TRBJ1-1	TRBV18	CASSLTLEWTGTKAFF
-	TRBJ1-3	TRBV9	CASSVGENGNTIYF
-	TRBJ1-1	TRBV7-9	CASSLLTANTEAFF
TRBD2	TRBJ2-7	TRBV27	CASSLVRGSTYEQYF
-	TRBJ1-4	TRBV2	CASSGRFGGEGEKLFF
-	TRBJ2-3	TRBV5-3	CARSLARPPFTDTQYF
-	TRBJ1-3	TRBV18	CASSPPRLSGNTIYF